A selection of T cell receptor beta chains follows, all from one sample in a study of T cells after yellow fever vaccination. From the 5' RACE reads, TCRdb called clonotypes with MiXCR, one entry per CDR3 protein. The sample records under 200,000 distinct CDR3 sequences, approximately 10% being singletons. The specimen was CD8+ T cells sorted from PBMCs, collected 15 days after the yellow fever booster vaccination. The receptors stem from a young man who received the YFV17D yellow fever vaccine. Each CDR3 is given with its conserved first and last residue. The order of the fields is V gene, J gene, CDR3 protein.

v_gene: TRBV27; j_gene: TRBJ2-2; CDR3aa: CASSLWTGGIGELFF
v_gene: TRBV27; j_gene: TRBJ2-2; CDR3aa: CASSLFGLSGLGGELFF
v_gene: TRBV29-1; j_gene: TRBJ1-5; CDR3aa: CSASDTRGNQPQHF
v_gene: TRBV11-2; j_gene: TRBJ2-1; CDR3aa: CASSLRDSRGFF
v_gene: TRBV13; j_gene: TRBJ2-1; CDR3aa: CASSLGLGGSSYNEQFF
v_gene: TRBV12-3/TRBV12-4; j_gene: TRBJ2-2; CDR3aa: CATPPGSDTGELFF
v_gene: TRBV9; j_gene: TRBJ1-4; CDR3aa: CASSAPSNEKLFF
v_gene: TRBV7-6; j_gene: TRBJ1-5; CDR3aa: CASSPGDRGFQPQHF
v_gene: TRBV29-1; j_gene: TRBJ2-1; CDR3aa: CSPLDYNEQFF
v_gene: TRBV11-2; j_gene: TRBJ2-5; CDR3aa: CASSLNGAQETQYF
v_gene: TRBV4-1; j_gene: TRBJ2-1; CDR3aa: CASSQKPSGGIDDEQFF
v_gene: TRBV7-9; j_gene: TRBJ1-2; CDR3aa: CASSWDSNYGYTF
v_gene: TRBV6-6; j_gene: TRBJ2-3; CDR3aa: CASSQGTSATDTQYF
v_gene: TRBV5-1; j_gene: TRBJ2-7; CDR3aa: CASSKSRGYEQYF
v_gene: TRBV5-1; j_gene: TRBJ2-1; CDR3aa: CASSFGGLPMDEQFF
v_gene: TRBV4-3; j_gene: TRBJ2-2; CDR3aa: CASSEDPGLGGAGELFF
v_gene: TRBV7-9; j_gene: TRBJ1-1; CDR3aa: CASSLTRDGEAFF
v_gene: TRBV5-1; j_gene: TRBJ1-1; CDR3aa: CASSYLGQGNAEAFF
v_gene: TRBV29-1; j_gene: TRBJ2-6; CDR3aa: CSVEGGESGANVLTF
v_gene: TRBV7-3; j_gene: TRBJ2-2; CDR3aa: CASSPVAGGPGELFF
v_gene: TRBV2; j_gene: TRBJ2-3; CDR3aa: CASSMTLYTQYF
v_gene: TRBV12-3/TRBV12-4; j_gene: TRBJ1-2; CDR3aa: CASSLDGRKVDGYTF
v_gene: TRBV29-1; j_gene: TRBJ2-1; CDR3aa: CSVEGAQAGTYNEQFF
v_gene: TRBV2; j_gene: TRBJ2-1; CDR3aa: CASSEVQGYNEQFF
v_gene: TRBV4-1; j_gene: TRBJ2-7; CDR3aa: CASSHPGQGSYEQYF
v_gene: TRBV27; j_gene: TRBJ2-3; CDR3aa: CASSHATTDTQYF
v_gene: TRBV9; j_gene: TRBJ2-3; CDR3aa: CASSVPTSGGETDTQYF
v_gene: TRBV5-8; j_gene: TRBJ1-4; CDR3aa: CASSHPGEEEKLFF
v_gene: TRBV6-2/TRBV6-3; j_gene: TRBJ2-2; CDR3aa: CASSYRDVGGELFF
v_gene: TRBV7-6; j_gene: TRBJ2-1; CDR3aa: CASSPRLAGGNRLFF
v_gene: TRBV4-1; j_gene: TRBJ1-1; CDR3aa: CASTAETETLMNTEAFF
v_gene: TRBV19; j_gene: TRBJ1-1; CDR3aa: CASSMTGGLSTEAFF
v_gene: TRBV7-9; j_gene: TRBJ1-1; CDR3aa: CASREVRESSNTEAFF
v_gene: TRBV6-5; j_gene: TRBJ1-2; CDR3aa: CASSSWGADGYTF
v_gene: TRBV7-6; j_gene: TRBJ1-2; CDR3aa: CASSPQGAGGYTF
v_gene: TRBV12-3/TRBV12-4; j_gene: TRBJ2-3; CDR3aa: CASSYGGGDTDTQYF
v_gene: TRBV7-2; j_gene: TRBJ2-7; CDR3aa: CASSVQGYEQYF
v_gene: TRBV5-1; j_gene: TRBJ1-1; CDR3aa: CASSVIQGGGTEAFF
v_gene: TRBV10-1; j_gene: TRBJ2-3; CDR3aa: CASSDSGVVDTQYF
v_gene: TRBV6-6; j_gene: TRBJ2-7; CDR3aa: CASSIQGAVYEQYF
v_gene: TRBV5-1; j_gene: TRBJ2-7; CDR3aa: CASSRGSGSEEQYF